This note documents a single T cell receptor beta chain sequence. This clonotype was seen a handful of times. Its antigen remains unidentified. Qualities for individual bases were not recorded, and no much larger clone is one base off. The meaning of the sample's time point label: newly diagnosed GD, antithyroid drugs for less than 3 months. RNA was extracted from PBMCs in TRIzol for both TCR sequencing and RNA sequencing. The diagnosis of Graves' disease followed American Thyroid Association guidelines. Recruitment of patients was carried out at an endocrinology department in Xi'an, China. From each patient, approximately 10 milliliters of peripheral blood was collected into an EDTA anticoagulant tube. PBMCs were isolated by Ficoll Paque Plus density gradient separation without further T cell sorting. RNA quality was checked with an Agilent 2100 Bioanalyzer and agarose gel, and concentration with a NanoDrop 2000.

This entry is derived from a study of regulatory T cells in long-lasting Graves disease (dated by TCRdb to the early 2020s). Context from the whole study: Antithyroid drugs had been taken for less than 3 months by newly diagnosed Graves' disease patients. Peripheral blood TCR sequencing and RNA sequencing compared persistent Graves' disease patients with newly diagnosed Graves' disease patients. The study was registered as a clinical trial and conducted in China. A total of roughly 35 samples underwent TCR sequencing, from 13 patients with persistent Graves' disease and about 20 patients with newly diagnosed Graves' disease.

CDR1 and CDR2, looked up from the germline V gene (reference sequence), are LNHDA and SQIVND. The CDR3 contains 15 residues, cysteine and phenylalanine counted. The CDR3 DNA has 45 bases and is translated from base 1. Germline trimming amounts to 0 bases on V and 9 bases on J, with 7 as the count of junction bases outside the gene matches. Overall study outcomes, separate from this receptor: Persistent patients shared more public clonotypes among themselves (2,741) than newly diagnosed patients did (more than 850). TRBV28, TRBJ1-2 and TRBJ2-5 were preferentially used in persistent disease, while TRBV20-1 and TRBJ2-1 were favored in newly diagnosed disease. The study examined only peripheral blood because the primary lesion, thyroid tissue, could not be accessed. Lower TCR Shannon entropy and fewer highly expanded clones were observed in persistent Graves' disease patients than in newly diagnosed patients, which suggested clonal expansion. The authors noted that the small sample size was a limitation that may lower accuracy. Sequencing and analysis were restricted to the TCR beta chain.

Receptor amplification or capture employed multiplex PCR. The sample was run on an Illumina HiSeq 4000. CDR3 regions were amplified by Arm-PCR with iRepertoire HTBI primers to construct TCR beta libraries. PCR products were gel purified before sequencing. Under the source paper's analysis protocol: Across samples, about 64 TRBV and 13 to 15 TRBJ segments were identified and used for gene usage analysis of CDR3 amino acid clonotypes. Filtered high-quality paired reads were merged into contigs using COPE and FqMerger. BLAST was used to align contigs to IMGT TRBV, TRBD and TRBJ reference genes, with CDR3 defined following IMGT. Any clonotype with a frequency above 0.1% was counted as a highly expanded clone. Shannon entropy was used to measure repertoire diversity, and the Gini coefficient was used to measure V-J evenness. Clonotypes shared by more than one individual were considered public. TCRdb redid the processing of the public reads, applying fastp at Q25 and MiXCR, and retained in-frame beta chains. Each record represents a unique CDR3 protein, reported with the most common genes and DNA among its rows. TCRdb's processing, not the study's, gives the V and J calls here. The sample yields 250,000 to 300,000 distinct CDR3 sequences; approximately 18% were counted once. The leading ten clones occupy approximately 15% of the sample.

These data were also filed under a second study, of T cells in Graves' hyperthyroidism and ophthalmopathy. From the second report: Graves' hyperthyroidism was defined as stable when no progression to ophthalmopathy occurred over 18 months of follow-up. Hyperthyroidism patients were aged 18 to 65 years and newly diagnosed, with disease duration of less than 2 months. Any patient with an uncontrolled infection, another autoimmune disease, pregnancy or lactation was excluded. Diagnoses were based on clinical symptoms, serum thyroxine and TRAb, thyroid ultrasound and orbital computed tomography. For the first round of RT-PCR on the TCR CDR3, the HTBI primer set was used together with the Qiagen OneStep RT-PCR kit. Most expanded thyroid clonotypes (frequency above 0.001) were also detected in blood, a finding suggesting that blood repertoires may reflect thyroid immune responses. A model built on a 13 V-J signature distinguished ophthalmopathy from stable hyperthyroidism, reaching roughly 88% sensitivity and under 84% specificity in cross-validation and 80%/75% in testing. In validation, the model predicted progression to ophthalmopathy a median of around 6.5 months before onset, with around 70% sensitivity and almost 75% specificity. TCR V-J signatures able to tell the groups apart were searched for in a discovery cohort of 100 or so patients, of whom more than 40 had Graves' ophthalmopathy and 55 to 60 had stable Graves' hyperthyroidism. Prospective prediction of ophthalmopathy was tested in an independent validation cohort consisting of 18 hyperthyroidism patients and around 16 patients who later progressed to ophthalmopathy. The 90 to 100 discovery patients were randomly split 7:3 into training and test sets. Thyroid tissue and blood T-cell repertoires from about six Graves' hyperthyroidism patients were also compared in the study. Following sampling, methimazole starting at 30 mg daily was given to hyperthyroidism patients, and high-dose intravenous methylprednisolone was given to ophthalmopathy patients. Libraries were constructed in a second round of multiplex PCR, after which size selection and purification were performed. Paired-end sequencing of the libraries was performed with 100 bp reads on an Illumina HiSeq2000. SOAPnuke was used to process the raw data, with reads discarded if the reads contained adapters or uncalled bases, had a mean Phred below 15, or lacked an exact constant-primer or identifier match. High-quality paired reads were merged using COPE v1.2.5, and each unique nucleotide sequence was defined as a clonotype. MiTCR v1.1 was used to align the clonotypes against IMGT TRBV, TRBD and TRBJ reference segments. The analysis was restricted to V-J combinations with a frequency above 0.0001, which together covered 99% to 99.2% of the repertoires. A TCS score was defined as the ratio of F50 (clonal expansion) to E x V (chaos), with BLOSUM62-based TCRdist applied between CDR3 peptides within each V-J. Welch's t-statistics and random forest reduced fewer than 550 V-J features to 13, which were used in a naive Bayes classifier (R e1071). Sample size was not statistically predetermined, and investigators were not blinded to group allocation. According to the paper, TCR Vbeta CDR3 sequencing was carried out on 135 peripheral blood samples, which came from 40 to 45 ophthalmopathy, approximately 72 hyperthyroidism and approximately 17 progressor patients.

The sequence is built from TRBV19 and TRBJ1-5, with 8 bases matching TRBD1. The clonotype was recovered from a woman aged 30 to 39 with Graves disease. Donor details come from another sample of the same person, matched by shared clones. The sequenced sample was peripheral blood mononuclear cells (PBMCs), obtained at new diagnosis, from a patient treated with antithyroid drugs. The CDR3: CASSIEGTGIGPQHF. The nucleotide sequence is given as TGTGCCAGTAGTATAGAAGGGACAGGCATAGGGCCCCAGCATTTT.